This T cell receptor (beta chain) was identified during a study of beta chain features in type 1 diabetes. Per the germline V gene, CDR1 is SNHLY and CDR2 is FYNNEI. CDR3 length equals 15 residues. J was trimmed by 9 bases and V by 5 bases; bases with no gene match: 12. About this clone: Antigen specificity is unknown.

The sequenced template was cDNA made from the entire isolated RNA. The repertoire was sequenced with immunoSEQ multiplex PCR; TCRdb's copy has only in-frame clones and lacks some. The data show 85,000 to 110,000 clones, 25% to 30% seen once. Overall study results and limits: Patients with type 1 diabetes showed fewer VDJ junction insertions and more deletions. Patients with Type 1 diabetes showed moderately but significantly shorter TCRB CDR3s in all four CD4+ subsets. Although PCR might favor shorter templates, it would do so equally in patients and controls. Within patients, naive, central memory and Treg TCRB repertoires seemed more similar than within healthy donors.

The sequenced sample was central memory CD4+ T cells from blood. The V and J genes are TRBV2 and TRBJ2-1; 8 bases agree with TRBD1. This clonotype was obtained from a woman younger than 35 with type 1 diabetes. The CDR3 loop reads CASSQQGQALGEQFF. CDR3 in DNA: TGTGCCAGCAGTCAACAGGGACAGGCCCTCGGTGAGCAGTTCTTC.